This T cell receptor beta chain was retrieved from a study of T-cell reconstitution after alpha-beta-depleted transplantation in children. Study-wide results and caveats: High day-60 TCRbeta diversity in some patients came from surviving recipient T cells and thymic progenitors. Fresh T-cell production supplied most of the T-cell counts and diversity seen one year after transplant.

The CDR3 spans 14 residues. V was clipped by 2 bases and J by 3 bases, with 6 bases between them. CDR1 is SGHRS and CDR2 is YFSETQ in the germline V gene. For TCRbeta, the library was prepared with unique molecular identifiers. TCRdb reprocessed the PCR reads via MiXCR and lists one record per CDR3 protein. The sample lists about 97,000 distinct CDR3 sequences; approximately 5.4% were seen once. This clonotype was seen more than once but under ten times. Its antigen is unknown. The sequence came from a female patient between 2 and 15 years old who had a stem cell transplant for Fanconi anemia, so the T cells may come from the graft donor. The specimen comprised PBMCs, mostly from graft donor cells, sampled 60 days after TCRalphabeta/CD19-depleted stem cell transplant. The chain has TRBV5-1 and TRBJ2-6; D call uncertain. The CDR3 coding sequence is TGCGCCAGCAGCTTCGCGGATGGGGCCAACGTCCTGACTTTC. It encodes CASSFADGANVLTF.